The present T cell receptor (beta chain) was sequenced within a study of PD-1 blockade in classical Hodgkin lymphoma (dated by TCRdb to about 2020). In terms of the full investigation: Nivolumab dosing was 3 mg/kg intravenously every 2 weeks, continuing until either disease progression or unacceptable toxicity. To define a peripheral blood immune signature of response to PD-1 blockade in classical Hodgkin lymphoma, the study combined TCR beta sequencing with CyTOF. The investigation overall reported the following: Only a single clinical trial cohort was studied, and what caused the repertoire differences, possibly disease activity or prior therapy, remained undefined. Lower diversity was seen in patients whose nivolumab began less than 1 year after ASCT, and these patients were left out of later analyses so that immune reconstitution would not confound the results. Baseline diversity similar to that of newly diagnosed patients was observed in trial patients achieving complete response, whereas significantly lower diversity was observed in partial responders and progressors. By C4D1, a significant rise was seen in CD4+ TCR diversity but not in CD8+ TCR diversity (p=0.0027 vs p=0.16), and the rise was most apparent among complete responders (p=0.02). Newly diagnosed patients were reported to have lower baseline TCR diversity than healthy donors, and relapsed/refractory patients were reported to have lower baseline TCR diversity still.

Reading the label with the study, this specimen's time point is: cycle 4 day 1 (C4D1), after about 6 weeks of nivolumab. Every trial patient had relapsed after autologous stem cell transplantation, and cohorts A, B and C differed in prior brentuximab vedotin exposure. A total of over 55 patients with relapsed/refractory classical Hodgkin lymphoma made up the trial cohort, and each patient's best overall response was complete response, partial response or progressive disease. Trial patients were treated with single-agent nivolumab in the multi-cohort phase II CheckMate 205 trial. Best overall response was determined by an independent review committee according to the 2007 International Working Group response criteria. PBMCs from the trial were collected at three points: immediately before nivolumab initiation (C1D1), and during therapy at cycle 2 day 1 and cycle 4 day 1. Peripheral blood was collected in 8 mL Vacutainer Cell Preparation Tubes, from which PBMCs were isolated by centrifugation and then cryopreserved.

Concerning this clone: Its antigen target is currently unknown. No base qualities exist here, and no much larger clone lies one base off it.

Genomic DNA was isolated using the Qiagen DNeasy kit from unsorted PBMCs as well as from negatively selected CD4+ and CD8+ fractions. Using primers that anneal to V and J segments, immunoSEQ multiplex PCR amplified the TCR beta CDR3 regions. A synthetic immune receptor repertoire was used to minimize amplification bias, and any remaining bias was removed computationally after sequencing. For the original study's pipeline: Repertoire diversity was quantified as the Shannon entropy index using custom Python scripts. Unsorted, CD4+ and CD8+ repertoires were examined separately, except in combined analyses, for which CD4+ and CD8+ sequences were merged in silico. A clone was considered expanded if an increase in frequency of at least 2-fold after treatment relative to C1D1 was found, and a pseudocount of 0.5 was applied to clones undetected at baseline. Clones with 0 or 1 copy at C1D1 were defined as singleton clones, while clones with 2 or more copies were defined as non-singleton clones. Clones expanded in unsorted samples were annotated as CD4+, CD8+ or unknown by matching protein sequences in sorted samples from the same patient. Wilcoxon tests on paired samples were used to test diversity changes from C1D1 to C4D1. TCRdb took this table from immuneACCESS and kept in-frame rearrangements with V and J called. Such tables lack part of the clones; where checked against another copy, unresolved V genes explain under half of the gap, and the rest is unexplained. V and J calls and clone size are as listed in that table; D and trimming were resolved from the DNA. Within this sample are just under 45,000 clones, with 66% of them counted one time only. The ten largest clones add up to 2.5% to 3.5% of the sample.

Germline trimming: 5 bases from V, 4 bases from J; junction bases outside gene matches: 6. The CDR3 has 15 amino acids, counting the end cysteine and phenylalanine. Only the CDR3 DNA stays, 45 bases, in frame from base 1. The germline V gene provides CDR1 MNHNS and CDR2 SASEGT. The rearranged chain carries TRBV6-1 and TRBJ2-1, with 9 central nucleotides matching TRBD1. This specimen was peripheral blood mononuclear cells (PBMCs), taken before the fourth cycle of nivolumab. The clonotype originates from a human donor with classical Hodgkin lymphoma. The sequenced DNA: TGTGCCAGCAGTACCACCGGGACAGGGTACAATGAGCAGTTCTTC. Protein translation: CASSTTGTGYNEQFF.